Included here is one T cell receptor beta chain sequence, with context. Its specificity is not known. This record comes from a study of cytomegalovirus exposure and HLA in healthy donors. Overall study findings and caveats: Most CMV-associated TCR beta chains appeared HLA-restricted in a later analysis. Later analysis showed TCR association rates varying by HLA locus, highest for DRB1 and lowest for HLA-C.

The trim removed 0 bases at V and 0 bases at J, leaving 4 bases unmatched. The CDR3 contains 16 residues. The germline gives CDR1 SGHRS, CDR2 YFSETQ. The PCR had 60 Vbeta and 13 Jbeta primers. Per the original methods: Approximately 79 million unique TCR beta chains, around 10 million of them shared, were counted by a later analysis. The protocol was immunoSEQ multiplex PCR, while the TCRdb copy is restricted to in-frame clones and leaves out a portion. The DNA was the basis for D and trimming; V, J and clone size are from that table. The repertoire holds about 130,000 clones, roughly two thirds seen once, with 1.6% in the top ten.

The sequence came from a young man in good health and CMV-seropositive. V and J are TRBV5-1 and TRBJ2-3; 7 nucleotides line up with TRBD2. Sample: PBMCs. The CDR3 coding sequence is TGCGCCAGCAGCTTGGTTCTAGCGGCTAGCACAGATACGCAGTATTTT. Residues: CASSLVLAASTDTQYF.